This T cell receptor (beta chain) was obtained from a study of shared clonotypes between healthy human individuals. Looking at the study overall: Donors were two women and a few men aged 18 to 49.

The study drew its donors from healthy HIV-negative adults without recent acute infections or vaccinations. The repertoire was sequenced with immunoSEQ multiplex PCR; TCRdb's copy has only in-frame clones and lacks some. The table shows about 2.3 million clones, with around 92% occurring only once. The germline V gene encodes CDR1 SGHTA and CDR2 FQGTGA. The junction had 2 bases not matched to a gene; V was cut back by 0 bases and J by 3 bases. The CDR3 has 15 residues. Turning to this clone: No antigen is known for it. The sample holds other DNA sequences that translate to the same CDR3.

Whole-study results and caveats: It was the few donors that limited the genetic and exposure-history diversity represented.

Sequenced sample: naive CD4+ T cells from PBMCs. Regarding subset: CD45RA+ positively selected. This clonotype originated in a man aged 18 to 29 in good health. Some clones in this sample may be carry-over from other donors' samples. V gene TRBV7-3 combines with J gene TRBJ2-1; TRBD2 matches at 7 bases. The CDR3 is CASSLTSGIYNEQFF. In nucleotides, the CDR3 is TGTGCCAGCAGCTTAACCAGCGGGATCTACAATGAGCAGTTCTTC.